Sequencing of this TCR beta chain was carried out in a study of blood T cell repertoires in COVID-19. Background on the study: Researchers got acute and convalescent COVID-19 samples from the United States, Italy and Spain. The analysed material was cDNA or gDNA that came from T cells, B-cell-depleted T cells, or PBMCs.

Authors' methods: The assay estimated nucleated cells by amplifying reference gene primers. Here immunoSEQ multiplex PCR was the method, and the copy in TCRdb shows in-frame clones only, minus some. That table supplies the V and J calls and clone size; D and trimming were determined from the DNA. The sample holds fewer than 85,000 clones, about 80% seen once. The germline V gene has CDR1 SGHNT and CDR2 YYREEE (reference sequence). The V gene end was trimmed by 0 bases and the J gene end by 5 bases; junction bases not matched to a gene: 5. The CDR3 consists of 15 residues. The V and J genes are TRBV5-4 and TRBJ1-2, with 9 bases fitting TRBD1. The material sequenced was peripheral blood. The receptor was derived from an older woman with acute or convalescent COVID-19. The CDR3 DNA reads TGTGCCAGCAGCTTGGGTGGACAGGGGCTATATGGCTACACCTTC. It encodes CASSLGGQGLYGYTF.